A single sample is the source of the 32 T cell receptor beta chains below, sequenced in a study of cytomegalovirus exposure and HLA in healthy donors. This PCR relied on a set of 60 Vbeta primers and 13 Jbeta primers. TCRdb's copy holds only in-frame clones and misses some; the assay was immunoSEQ multiplex PCR. This sample yields 120,000 to 150,000 clones, of which 60% to 80% are seen a single time; 5% to 5.5% belongs to the top ten. Sequenced input: PBMCs. The origin of the receptors is a male donor in good health and CMV-seronegative.

The V gene is TRBV4-3, the J gene TRBJ1-4, with TRBD1 matching 8 bases. The germline gives CDR1 LGHNA, CDR2 YSLEER. J gave up 0 bases and V 4 bases, and 4 bases lay outside the gene matches. CDR3 size: 16 residues. CDR3 amino acids: CASSRDRPATNEKLFF. The DNA for the CDR3 is TGCGCCAGCAGCCGGGACAGGCCCGCAACTAATGAAAAACTGTTTTTT.

The V call is TRBV9, the J call TRBJ2-1; 7 bases line up with TRBD2. With V trimmed by 3 bases and J by 1 base, 4 bases remained unmatched. Germline V gene data show CDR1 as SGDLS and CDR2 as YYNGEE. The CDR3 sequence is 15 residues long. The CDR3 DNA reads as TGTGCCAGCAGCGCTCTGGGGGGGTCCTACAATGAGCAGTTCTTC. Its translation: CASSALGGSYNEQFF.

In this sample, this clone turned up a few times. The rearrangement links TRBV7-3 to TRBJ2-7; 8 positions agree with TRBD2. CDR3 length: 22 amino acids. CDR1 is SGHTA and CDR2 is FQGTGA in the germline V gene. Losses at the gene ends were 2 bases for V and 2 bases for J; bases not matched to a gene: 26. The CDR3 protein is CASSLLGGVDGGPTNITYEQYF. CDR3 sequence (DNA): TGTGCCAGCAGCTTACTCGGGGGGGTGGACGGGGGGCCAACTAACATTACCTACGAGCAGTACTTC.

This chain joins TRBV5-5 and TRBJ2-1, with TRBD1 as a possible D gene (6 bases). Germline CDR1 and CDR2: SGHKS and YYEKEE (reference sequence). V gave up 0 bases and J gave up 6 bases, with 13 bases separating them. The CDR3 extends over 15 amino acids. The CDR3 region has the DNA TGTGCCAGCAGCTTGGGTAGACAGGTACGCAATGAGCAGTTCTTC. It specifies CASSLGRQVRNEQFF.

The chain couples TRBV7-2 to TRBJ2-7; 7 bases are a match to TRBD2. This CDR3 region has 16 residues. V dropped 1 base and J dropped 2; count of bases not matched to a gene: 8. From germline, CDR1 is SGHTA and CDR2 FQGNSA. The CDR3 loop is CASSLVPASGAYEQYF. The CDR3 DNA sequence: TGTGCCAGCAGCTTAGTACCCGCTAGCGGAGCCTACGAGCAGTACTTC.

This clone appeared a single time. This chain connects TRBV28 to TRBJ1-3; 7 nucleotides line up with TRBD1. This CDR3 region has 15 residues. The trim removed 6 bases at V and 2 bases at J, leaving 7 bases unmatched. From germline, CDR1 is MDHEN and CDR2 SYDVKM. CDR3 residues: CASRPDRTTGNTIYF. In DNA, the CDR3 is TGTGCCAGCAGACCGGACAGGACGACTGGAAACACCATATATTTT.

Of note for this clone: This is likely a read error, given that the CDR3 carries no conserved phenylalanine or tryptophan at its end. V usage is TRBV10-2 and J usage is TRBJ2-7; D is possibly TRBD1 (6 bases). CDR1 WSHSY and CDR2 SAAADI come from the germline V gene. V was clipped by 6 bases and J by 6 bases, with 12 bases between them. The CDR3 has 12 amino acids. In DNA, the CDR3 is TGCGCCAGCAGGCCGACCAGGGGCGAGCAGTACCTC. Protein: CASRPTRGEQYL.

This clone was counted between two and nine times. The chain links TRBV7-2 to TRBJ2-3; 8 nucleotides align to TRBD2. Trimming took 5 bases from V and 4 from J; bases not matched to a gene: 17. There are 18 residues in the CDR3. From germline, CDR1 is SGHTA and CDR2 FQGNSA. The CDR3 region has the DNA TGTGCCAGCAGCCTCCTTAGGTTGGCGGGGGGAAGCGCAGATACGCAGTATTTT. Translating gives CASSLLRLAGGSADTQYF.

The V call is TRBV6-5, the J call TRBJ1-4; 8 bases fit TRBD1. CDR3 size: 15 residues. Germline assignment: CDR1 MNHEY and CDR2 SVGAGI. V shed 6 bases and J 7 bases; nucleotides not matched to a gene: 10. The CDR3: CASRRRDRWAEKLFF. The CDR3 DNA is TGTGCCAGCAGACGACGGGACAGGTGGGCTGAAAAACTGTTTTTT.

The chain combines TRBV5-4 with TRBJ2-5; possibly TRBD2 for D (5 bases). Trimming left V 3 bases short and J 5 bases short, with 14 bases between. The CDR3 is 14 amino acids. Germline V gene data show CDR1 as SGHNT and CDR2 as YYREEE (reference sequence). The CDR3 loop is CASSSPVVAETQYF. The DNA of the CDR3 is TGTGCCAGCAGCTCCCCGGTAGTAGCGGAGACCCAGTACTTC.

The rearrangement links TRBV4-2 to TRBJ2-7, with D perhaps TRBD1 (5 bases). Germline V gives CDR1 LGHNA, CDR2 YNFKEQ. Trimming stripped 0 bases from V and 3 bases from J, with 12 bases between. The CDR3 has 15 amino acids. CDR3 coding DNA: TGTGCCAGCAGCCAAGATCTCCAGGGAATCTACGAGCAGTACTTC. Residues: CASSQDLQGIYEQYF.

This clone has just a few counts. The V and J genes are TRBV19 and TRBJ2-3; a possible D gene is TRBD2 (5 bases). The CDR3 covers 13 residues. Germline CDR1 and CDR2: LNHDA and SQIVND (reference sequence). Trimming took 8 bases from V and 5 from J, leaving 14 bases between them. CDR3: CASGTVEGDTQYF. CDR3 DNA sequence: TGTGCCAGTGGCACAGTCGAGGGAGATACGCAGTATTTT.

V and J are TRBV7-2 and TRBJ1-1; possible D gene TRBD1, 5 bases. Germline V gives CDR1 SGHTA, CDR2 FQGNSA. This CDR3 region has 13 residues. V was clipped by 3 bases and J by 4 bases, with 9 bases between them. The CDR3 loop reads CASSLSGLTEAFF. For the CDR3, the DNA is TGTGCCAGCAGCTTGTCAGGGCTCACTGAAGCTTTCTTT. Using reference TRBV7-2 and TRBJ1-1 for the parts outside the CDR3, the full variable domain is GAGVSQSPSNKVTEKGKDVELRCDPISGHTALYWYRQSLGQGLEFLIYFQGNSAPDKSGLPSDRFSAERTGGSVSTLTIQRTQQEDSAVYLCASSLSGLTEAFFGQGTRLTVV.

This rearrangement joins TRBV5-6 to TRBJ2-5; 10 bases fit TRBD1. The J call may not be correct, given that the DNA end is closer to TRBJ2-7. The length of the CDR3 is 16 residues. Germline CDR1 reads SGHDT; CDR2 reads YYEEEE. The DNA of the CDR3 is TGTGCCAGCAGCTTGGTGACAGGGGGCTTGGTCTACGAGCAGTACTTC. It codes for CASSLVTGGLVYEQYF.

This clone was counted a single time. The chain couples TRBV5-1 to TRBJ2-4; D may be TRBD2 (6 bases). Germline CDR1 SGHRS, CDR2 YFSETQ. The CDR3 contains 15 residues. V was pared by 3 bases and J by 7 bases, with 17 bases between. The CDR3 loop reads CASSSSGTGRNIQYF. The CDR3, as DNA: TGCGCCAGCAGCTCGTCCGGGACTGGCCGGAACATTCAGTACTTC.

The V and J genes are TRBV5-1 and TRBJ2-7, with D possibly being TRBD1 (6 bases). The CDR3 has 13 amino acids. The germline gives CDR1 SGHRS, CDR2 YFSETQ. V lost 4 bases, J lost 7 bases, and 15 bases lay in between. As DNA, the CDR3 is TGCGCCAGCAGCCAGGGACAAAGATTTGAGCAGTACTTC. Translation: CASSQGQRFEQYF.

The chain is built from TRBV23-1 and TRBJ2-7; 8 positions agree with TRBD1. TRBV23-1 counts as an open reading frame of uncertain function. Losses at the gene ends were 8 bases for V and 0 bases for J; bases not matched to a gene: 24. The CDR3 length is 20 residues. CDR3 loop: CASGLGWRTGCMSSSYEQYF. CDR3 bases: TGCGCCAGCGGACTTGGTTGGAGGACAGGGTGCATGAGCAGCTCCTACGAGCAGTACTTC.

The V and J genes are TRBV5-8 and TRBJ1-2; 7 bases are shared with TRBD1. J lost 2 bases, V lost 4 bases, and 5 bases had no gene match. Germline CDR1 is SGHTS and CDR2 is YDEGEE. The CDR3 is made up of 14 amino acids. CDR3: CASSIQTGNYGYTF. CDR3 sequence (DNA): TGTGCCAGCAGCATACAGACAGGGAACTATGGCTACACCTTC.

This clone was observed a single time. The rearrangement uses TRBV5-4 and TRBJ1-6; D uncertain. CDR1 is SGHNT, CDR2 YYREEE, per germline (reference sequence). CDR3 size: 13 residues. V was pared by 2 bases and J by 9 bases, with 9 bases between. CDR3 in DNA: TGTGCCAGCAGCTTCACAGAAATTTCACCCCTCCACTTT. Its protein product is CASSFTEISPLHF.

The rearrangement joins TRBV7-3 to TRBJ1-1; the D is unclear. Trimming pared 2 bases from V and 8 bases from J, leaving 18 bases between. The CDR3 has 15 amino acids. Germline V gene lookup returns CDR1 SGHTA and CDR2 FQGTGA. CDR3 sequence (DNA): TGTGCCAGCAGCTTATCGGGCAGATCGGGAAAAGAAGCTTTCTTT. Translation: CASSLSGRSGKEAFF.

This chain connects TRBV9 to TRBJ2-1; 9 bases line up with TRBD2. Germline V gene sequence: CDR1 SGDLS, CDR2 YYNGEE. V trimming: 4 bases; J trimming: 7 bases; junction bases outside the gene matches: 12. The CDR3 spans 16 residues. The CDR3 is CASSTGGLAGMNEQFF. DNA for the CDR3: TGTGCCAGCAGCACCGGTGGGCTAGCGGGGATGAATGAGCAGTTCTTC.

This clone was seen a single time. Additional DNA sequences in this sample encode the identical CDR3. J is TRBJ1-6 and V is TRBV11-2, with D perhaps TRBD1 (5 bases). CDR1 is SGHAT and CDR2 is FQNNGV in the germline V gene. V lost 9 bases and J lost 10, with 13 bases in between. The length of the CDR3 is 12 residues. CDR3 DNA: TGTGCCAGTAGCCCGACAGTATCACCCCTCCACTTT. It translates to CASSPTVSPLHF.

The chain joins TRBV10-3 to TRBJ2-3; 9 nucleotides line up with TRBD1. V lost 5 bases, J lost 1 base, and 4 bases stayed unmatched. CDR1 and CDR2 from the germline V gene are ENHRY and SYGVKD. The length of the CDR3 is 15 residues. The CDR3 reads CAISRQGVGTDTQYF. CDR3 in DNA: TGTGCCATCAGTCGACAGGGGGTCGGCACAGATACGCAGTATTTT.

J is TRBJ2-2 and V is TRBV10-1; D is unclear. Between the trimmed V and J ends, which lost 4 bases and 6 bases, there was a span of 12 bases. Germline V gene sequence: CDR1 WNHNN, CDR2 SYGVQD (reference sequence). The CDR3 runs to 14 residues. CDR3 residues: CASSVEPLAGELFF. The CDR3 DNA follows: TGCGCCAGCAGTGTGGAACCGCTAGCCGGGGAGCTGTTTTTT.

The rearrangement links TRBV4-3 to TRBJ1-5; the D gene is possibly TRBD1 (6 bases). Germline V gene sequence: CDR1 LGHNA, CDR2 YSLEER. There are 13 residues in the CDR3. V was cut by 8 bases and J by 6 bases, with 14 bases left in between. The DNA of the CDR3 is TGCGCCAGCGCACAGGGTCTGGGTCAGCCCCAGCATTTT. Translated, it gives CASAQGLGQPQHF.

This clone occurred a few times. V is TRBV7-2 and J is TRBJ1-5; D uncertain. The CDR3 is 15 amino acids. Germline CDR1 SGHTA, CDR2 FQGNSA. Trimming pared 2 bases from V and 11 bases from J, leaving 19 bases between. The CDR3 region has the DNA TGTGCCAGCAGCTTATATAGCGGGCATGATGAGGCCCAGCATTTT. Translating gives CASSLYSGHDEAQHF.

J is TRBJ2-5 and V is TRBV27; D gene uncertain. V was pared by 6 bases and J by 4 bases, with 12 bases between. CDR1 and CDR2 from the germline V gene are MNHEY and SMNVEV (reference sequence). This CDR3 spans 13 amino acids. The CDR3 spells CASSLRVRETQYF. In DNA, the CDR3 is TGTGCCAGCAGCCTACGGGTCCGAGAGACCCAGTACTTC.

This rearrangement joins TRBV7-8 to TRBJ2-5; D gene ambiguous. Germline CDR1 is SGHVS and CDR2 is FQNEAQ. V was shortened by 1 base and J by 1 base, with 7 bases between the two germline ends. The CDR3 totals 14 residues. The CDR3 here is CASSLVGLQETQYF. CDR3 in DNA: TGTGCCAGCAGCTTAGTGGGCCTCCAAGAGACCCAGTACTTC.

The chain links TRBV7-2 to TRBJ2-7; 9 nucleotides agree with TRBD1. The CDR3 is 14 amino acids. Germline CDR1 is SGHTA and CDR2 is FQGNSA. J was trimmed by 3 bases and V by 5 bases; bases with no gene match: 5. CDR3 nucleotide sequence: TGTGCCAGCAGCCCCAGGACAGGGGACTACGAGCAGTACTTC. Translated, it gives CASSPRTGDYEQYF.

Turning to this clone: Different DNA sequences within this sample yield the same CDR3. The rearrangement links TRBV14 to TRBJ1-1; perhaps TRBD1 as D (5 bases). The CDR3 sequence is 13 residues long. Germline V gene data show CDR1 as SGHDN and CDR2 as FVKESK. Trimming removed 2 bases at V and 2 bases at J, with 6 bases between. In DNA, the CDR3 is TGTGCCAGCAGCCAACAGGGTAACACTGAAGCTTTCTTT. This translates into CASSQQGNTEAFF.

The chain uses TRBV4-3 and TRBJ2-7; 7 bases fit TRBD1. The V gene's germline CDR1 is LGHNA and CDR2 YSLEER. The CDR3 has 15 residues. Trimming removed 1 base from V and 2 bases from J; junction bases left unmatched: 5. CDR3 sequence: CASSQGTGRTYEQYF. DNA of the CDR3: TGCGCCAGCAGCCAAGGGACAGGCCGAACCTACGAGCAGTACTTC.

This clone was counted once. The chain combines TRBV27 with TRBJ2-7; TRBD2 is a possible D gene (7 bases). Germline loops: CDR1 MNHEY, CDR2 SMNVEV (reference sequence). V gave up 6 bases and J gave up 5 bases, with 20 bases separating them. This CDR3 region has 15 residues. CDR3: CASRTGGPEANEQYF. CDR3 nucleotide sequence: TGTGCCAGCAGAACCGGGGGGCCAGAGGCTAACGAGCAGTACTTC.